A selection of T cell receptor beta chains follows, all from one sample in a study of blood T cell repertoires in COVID-19. The data were produced by immunoSEQ multiplex PCR, yet TCRdb's version contains in-frame clones alone and is incomplete. The sample records roughly 100,000 clones, roughly 76% being singletons. The source material was peripheral blood. Source of these receptors: a man older than 75 with COVID-19, enrolled during active disease. The CDR3 runs from the conserved cysteine through the conserved F or W. Fields, in order: D gene, V gene, clone size, J gene, CDR3 length, CDR3 DNA, CDR3 protein. A D gene is named only where the DNA matches it firmly. Part of the rows lack a size; the others show once, few, many or a class for expanded clones.

>NA|TRBV2|NA|TRBJ1-5|15
TGTGCCAGCAGTTGGGACAATCCCGGCAATCAGCCCCAGCATTTT
CASSWDNPGNQPQHF
>NA|TRBV7-3|NA|TRBJ2-3|13
TGTGCCAGCAGCCAAAGGGCGGGGTATACGCAGTATTTT
CASSQRAGYTQYF
>NA|TRBV7-3|NA|TRBJ1-2|13
TGTGCCAGCAGTCGGCAGGCGGGCTATGGCTACACCTTC
CASSRQAGYGYTF
>TRBD2|TRBV5-6|NA|TRBJ2-7|15
TGTGCCAGCAGCCCCAGGCGGAGCGGGATTCGCGAGCAGTACTTC
CASSPRRSGIREQYF
>TRBD1|TRBV18|NA|TRBJ2-7|15
TGTGCCAGCTCTCATCGGGGGACAGGCGCCTACGAGCAGTACTTC
CASSHRGTGAYEQYF
>TRBD1|TRBV11-2|NA|TRBJ2-3|12
TGTGCCAGCCAACAGGGGTCAAATACGCAGTATTTT
CASQQGSNTQYF
>TRBD2|TRBV5-6|NA|TRBJ2-7|16
TGTGCCAGCAGCTCCGGCGGACTAGCGGTGACCTACGAGCAGTACTTC
CASSSGGLAVTYEQYF
>NA|TRBV18|NA|TRBJ2-7|11
TGTGCCAGCTCACCACTATTTGAGCAGTACTTC
CASSPLFEQYF
>NA|TRBV19|NA|TRBJ1-1|14
TGTGCCAGTAGTATAGTCACTGGGAGCACTGAAGCTTTCTTT
CASSIVTGSTEAFF
>NA|TRBV5-4|once|TRBJ2-7|15
TGTGCCAGCAGCGACCGGGGGAAAATGCCTTACGAGCAGTACTTC
CASSDRGKMPYEQYF
>TRBD2|TRBV30|NA|TRBJ2-2|17
TGTGCCTGGAGTGTACGTGGGCTAGCGGGAGGGCCCGGGGAGCTGTTTTTT
CAWSVRGLAGGPGELFF
>NA|TRBV28|once|TRBJ1-5|14
TGTGCCAGCAAGATGGAGGTCCTCAATCAGCCCCAGCATTTT
CASKMEVLNQPQHF
>NA|TRBV5-1|NA|TRBJ2-7|14
TGCGCCAGCAGCTTGGCCGACAGGTTTTACGAGCAGTACTTC
CASSLADRFYEQYF
>TRBD1|TRBV5-6|NA|TRBJ2-6|16
TGTGCCAGCAGCCGCCGGACAGGGACAGGGGCCAACGTCCTGACTTTC
CASSRRTGTGANVLTF
>TRBD1|TRBV7-2|NA|TRBJ1-3|14
TGTGCCAGCAGCCAGGGGGCGCCTGGAAACACCATATATTTT
CASSQGAPGNTIYF
>NA|TRBV4-3|NA|TRBJ1-1|13
TGCGCCAGCAGCCAAGGGGGCTTCACTGAAGCTTTCTTT
CASSQGGFTEAFF
>TRBD1|TRBV4-2|NA|TRBJ1-1|15
TGTGCCAGCGGGGGGACAGGTCGGGCGAACACTGAAGCTTTCTTT
CASGGTGRANTEAFF
>TRBD2|TRBV3-1/TRBV3-2|NA|TRBJ2-1|15
TGTGCCAGCAGCCTGACTAGCGGGAGCTCAAATGAGCAGTTCTTC
CASSLTSGSSNEQFF
>TRBD2|TRBV29-1|NA|TRBJ2-3|16
TGCAGCGTTGCCCTGACTAGCGGGGGGGTGGCAGATACGCAGTATTTT
CSVALTSGGVADTQYF
>TRBD1|TRBV30|NA|TRBJ1-1|15
TGTGCCTGGAGTAACTCAGACAGGGGGCTATCTGAAGCTTTCTTT
CAWSNSDRGLSEAFF
>TRBD1|TRBV4-1|NA|TRBJ1-4|15
TGCGCCAGCAGCCGAGGGGGGACAGGGTACGAAAAACTGTTTTTT
CASSRGGTGYEKLFF
>NA|TRBV7-9|NA|TRBJ1-2|13
TGTGCCAGCAGCTTCAGGGGCAACTATGGCTACACCTTC
CASSFRGNYGYTF
>TRBD2|TRBV5-8|NA|TRBJ2-3|16
TGTGCCAGCAGCTCCCCGGGACTAGTTGGTGCAGATACGCAGTATTTT
CASSSPGLVGADTQYF